These 9 T cell receptor beta chains were sequenced from one sample in a study of shared clonotypes between healthy human individuals. Sequencing was performed with immunoSEQ multiplex PCR; in TCRdb, only in-frame clones are kept and a portion is missing. The sample has about 600,000 clones; around 80% are singletons. Sequenced input: PBMCs. These receptors came from a middle-aged woman in good health. Some clones in this sample may be carry-over from other donors' samples.

To note about this clone: This sample includes further DNA sequences coding for the same CDR3. This chain joins TRBV6-1 and TRBJ1-1; maybe TRBD1 (6 bases). V lost 7 bases and J lost 5, with 8 bases in between. The CDR3 runs to 11 residues. Germline CDR1 and CDR2: MNHNS and SASEGT. The CDR3 protein is CASTQGTEAFF. CDR3 sequence (DNA): TGTGCCAGCACCCAGGGGACTGAAGCTTTCTTT.

As to this clone: Since a much larger clone is just one base distant, this may be a read error. In DNA, the CDR3 is TGTGCCAGCAGCTTATGGGGGGATCAGCCCCAGCATTTT. Translation: CASSLWGDQPQHF. The chain joins TRBV7-8 to TRBJ1-5, with a tentative D call TRBD1 (5 bases). This CDR3 comprises 13 residues. V lost 2 bases and J lost 5, with 7 bases in between. In germline, CDR1 is SGHVS, CDR2 FQNEAQ.

The rearrangement joins TRBV11-1 to TRBJ2-7; the D gene is possibly TRBD1 (6 bases). V lost 6 bases and J 5 bases, leaving 17 bases between the germline ends. The germline CDR1 and CDR2 sequences are SGHAT and FQDESV (reference sequence). CDR3 length: 14 amino acids. The CDR3 DNA follows: TGTGCCAGCAGGCGCCTACAGGGTATCGACGAGCAGTACTTC. Residues: CASRRLQGIDEQYF.

This sequence joins TRBV30 and TRBJ2-7; 16 bases match TRBD2. Trimming at V came to 7 bases and at J to 6 bases, leaving 12 bases not matched to a gene. The CDR3 covers 16 residues. Germline CDR1 GTSNPN, CDR2 SVGIG (reference sequence). The DNA for the CDR3 is TGTGCCTCAGTGCCGGGACTAGCGGGAGGGCCGGGCGAGCAGTACTTC. It yields the protein CASVPGLAGGPGEQYF.

This clone occurred a few times. The chain couples TRBV28 to TRBJ1-4, with a possible D match to TRBD1 (5 bases). The CDR3 runs 15 residues. Deletions cut 5 bases from V and 8 bases from J, with 18 bases between. Germline V gene data show CDR1 as MDHEN and CDR2 as SYDVKM. The CDR3 spells CASSGSGRVEEKLFF. For the CDR3, the DNA is TGTGCCAGCAGTGGGTCCGGCAGGGTGGAGGAAAAACTGTTTTTT.

This clone was detected only a few times. This sequence joins TRBV19 and TRBJ1-1; no firm D call. CDR1 is LNHDA, CDR2 SQIVND, per germline (reference sequence). V shed 4 bases and J shed 6 bases, with 18 bases lying between them. The CDR3 totals 15 residues. DNA for the CDR3: TGTGCCAGTAGTACCCGACTCGTCCAGGCCCCTGAAGCTTTCTTT. Its translation is CASSTRLVQAPEAFF.

The rearrangement uses TRBV7-2 and TRBJ2-7; 7 bases are shared with TRBD1. V lost 9 bases and J lost 4; bases outside the gene matches: 15. In germline, CDR1 is SGHTA, CDR2 FQGNSA. There are 15 residues in the CDR3. The CDR3 here is CASTGTEEPYYEQYF. The DNA for the CDR3 is TGTGCCAGTACCGGGACAGAAGAGCCCTATTACGAGCAGTACTTC.

The chain carries TRBV9 and TRBJ2-7; 8 bases map to TRBD1. V was pared by 0 bases and J by 6 bases, with 11 bases of the junction left unmatched. Germline CDR1 and CDR2: SGDLS and YYNGEE. This CDR3 is built from 16 residues. The CDR3 protein is CASSVVQGAVCIEQYF. In nucleotides, the CDR3 is TGTGCCAGCAGCGTAGTTCAGGGGGCGGTTTGTATCGAGCAGTACTTC. Drawing the rest from reference TRBV9 and TRBJ2-7, the complete variable domain is DSGVTQTPKHLITATGQRVTLRCSPRSGDLSVYWYQQSLDQGLQFLIQYYNGEERAKGNILERFSAQQFPDLHSELNLSSLELGDSALYFCASSVVQGAVCIEQYFGPGTRLTVT.

V gene TRBV27 combines with J gene TRBJ2-1, with 9 bases lining up with TRBD2. The germline V gene encodes CDR1 MNHEY and CDR2 SMNVEV (reference sequence). J lost 14 bases, V lost 2 bases, and 4 bases had no gene match. There are 12 residues in the CDR3. The CDR3 protein is CASSLAGGPEFF. CDR3 sequence (DNA): TGTGCCAGCAGTTTAGCGGGAGGGCCGGAGTTCTTC.